This T cell receptor beta chain was retrieved from a study of T-cell memory formation after mild COVID-19. Study findings and constraints: Cross-reactive memory seemingly joined, as some responding clones were found in pre-infection memory. Clones shrinking between day 15 and 85 showed a balanced CD4/CD8 split, and those that grew later tilted toward CD4+.

TCR alpha and TCR beta cDNA libraries carrying sample barcodes and UMIs came from 5'RACE with constant-segment primers. TCRdb called the 5' RACE reads again in MiXCR, with one record for every CDR3 protein. The sample records 400,000 to 500,000 distinct CDR3 sequences, roughly 26% being singletons. V lost 4 bases and J 2 bases, leaving 11 bases between the germline ends. Germline CDR1 is SGHTA and CDR2 is FQGTGA. The CDR3 extends over 14 amino acids. Regarding this clonotype: Its antigen is as yet unknown.

This TCR was recovered from an adult woman who had mild COVID-19 (a few samples of this study predate the infection). Cell type and time point are not known. The source material was PBMCs or a T cell subset sorted from them (not recorded which). J is TRBJ1-1 and V is TRBV7-3; possible D gene TRBD1, 5 bases. The CDR3 sequence is CASSSPDSNTEAFF. The CDR3 region has the DNA TGTGCCAGCAGCTCCCCCGACAGCAACACTGAAGCTTTCTTT.